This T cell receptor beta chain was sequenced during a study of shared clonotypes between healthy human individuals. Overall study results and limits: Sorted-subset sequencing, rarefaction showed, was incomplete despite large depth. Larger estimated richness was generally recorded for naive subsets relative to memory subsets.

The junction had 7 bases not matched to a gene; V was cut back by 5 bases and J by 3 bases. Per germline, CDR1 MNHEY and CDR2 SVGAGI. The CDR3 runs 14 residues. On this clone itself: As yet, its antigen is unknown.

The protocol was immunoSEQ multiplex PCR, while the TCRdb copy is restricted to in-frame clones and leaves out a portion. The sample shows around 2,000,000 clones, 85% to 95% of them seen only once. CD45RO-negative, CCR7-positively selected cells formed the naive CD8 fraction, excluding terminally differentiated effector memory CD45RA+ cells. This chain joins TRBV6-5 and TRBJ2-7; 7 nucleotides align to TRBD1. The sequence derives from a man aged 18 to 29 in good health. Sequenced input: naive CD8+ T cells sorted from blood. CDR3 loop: CASSGTETVYEQYF. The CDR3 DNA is TGTGCCAGCAGTGGGACAGAGACGGTCTACGAGCAGTACTTC.